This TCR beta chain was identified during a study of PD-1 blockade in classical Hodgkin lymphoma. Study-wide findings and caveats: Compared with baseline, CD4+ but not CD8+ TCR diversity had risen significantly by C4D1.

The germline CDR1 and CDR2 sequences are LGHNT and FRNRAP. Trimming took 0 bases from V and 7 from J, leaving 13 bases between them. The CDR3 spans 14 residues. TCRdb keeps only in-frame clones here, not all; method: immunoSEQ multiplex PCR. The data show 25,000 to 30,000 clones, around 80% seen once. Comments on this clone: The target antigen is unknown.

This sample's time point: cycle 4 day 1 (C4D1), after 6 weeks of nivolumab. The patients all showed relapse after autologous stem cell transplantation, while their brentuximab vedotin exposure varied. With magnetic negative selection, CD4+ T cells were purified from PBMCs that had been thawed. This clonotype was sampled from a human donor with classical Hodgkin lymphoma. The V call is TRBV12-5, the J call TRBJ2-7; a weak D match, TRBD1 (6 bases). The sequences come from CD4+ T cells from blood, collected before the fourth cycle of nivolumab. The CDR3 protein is CASGLVPGQLEQYF. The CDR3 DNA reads TGTGCTAGTGGTTTGGTACCCGGACAGTTAGAGCAGTACTTC.